This record covers a single T cell receptor (beta chain). Antigen unknown. This entry comes from a study of CD8 T cells in Susac syndrome. Broader study findings: As the study acknowledged, the number of individuals in its TCR sequencing and HLA analysis was relatively small.

Reverse transcription of roughly 0.5 to 1 ug RNA used random hexamers. TCRdb called the immunoSEQ multiplex PCR reads again in MiXCR, with one record for every CDR3 protein. Seen here are about 76,000 distinct CDR3 sequences, roughly 92% observed once, and the top ten hold approximately 0.45%. Sequencing of TCR beta was performed on blood CD8+ and CD4+ T cells. The CDR3 covers 14 residues. Trimming took 7 bases from V and 0 from J, leaving 15 bases between them. CDR1 SQVTM and CDR2 ANQGSEA come from the germline V gene. This clonotype was obtained from a human donor with Susac syndrome. This chain uses TRBV29-1 with TRBJ1-2, with TRBD1 as a possible D gene (5 bases). The sample taken for sequencing was CD8+ T cells from PBMCs. CDR3 sequence reads: CSARKWGSNYGYTF. The CDR3 nucleotides are TGCAGCGCCCGAAAATGGGGGTCTAACTATGGCTACACCTTC.